These 10 T cell receptor beta chains came from one sample sequenced in a study of control samples from healthy donors and cancer patients. The repertoire was sequenced with immunoSEQ multiplex PCR; TCRdb's copy has only in-frame clones and lacks some. The sample has approximately 82,000 clones, about 89% seen once. The sequencing input was blood. These receptors originate from a man over 45 in good health.

The chain employs TRBV21-1 and TRBJ1-2. TRBV21-1 corresponds to a pseudogene. The CDR3 is 13 amino acids. CDR3 in DNA: TGTGCCATCTCCCCGCGGGCCCCCCAGCGCGACACCTTC. It codes for CAISPRAPQRDTF.

V and J are TRBV15 and TRBJ2-1; D may correspond to TRBD1 or TRBD2 (5 bases each). V dropped 0 bases and J dropped 0 bases, with 21 bases sitting between them. The germline V gene encodes CDR1 LNHNV and CDR2 YYDKDF (reference sequence). The CDR3 contains 20 residues. The DNA for the CDR3 is TGTGCCACCAGCAGAGAGCTTGCAGGGAGCCCCGCTAGCTCCTACAATGAGCAGTTCTTC. Protein: CATSRELAGSPASSYNEQFF.

V gene TRBV29-1 combines with J gene TRBJ1-1; D unclear. CDR1 and CDR2 (germline): SQVTM, ANQGSEA. With 1 base removed from V and 1 base from J, the gap between germline ends came to 7 bases. The CDR3 length is 13 residues. The CDR3 reads CSVEGFRNTEAFF. CDR3 DNA sequence: TGCAGCGTTGAAGGGTTCAGGAACACTGAAGCTTTCTTT.

The genes are TRBV5-1 and TRBJ1-4; D remains unclear. Trimming took off 10 bases at V and 4 bases at J, with 14 bases between the two ends. Germline V gene data show CDR1 as SGHRS and CDR2 as YFSETQ. CDR3 length equals 13 residues. CDR3 in amino acids: CAGRSSLNEKLFF. CDR3 sequence (DNA): TGCGCCGGTAGATCAAGCCTTAATGAAAAACTGTTTTTT.

This clone has only one observation. Other DNA sequences in this specimen translate into the identical CDR3. The gene calls are TRBV5-1 and TRBJ1-1, with 9 positions matching TRBD1. CDR1 is SGHRS, CDR2 YFSETQ, per germline. This CDR3 has 13 amino acids. The ends lost 6 bases at V and 10 bases at J; junction bases unmatched: 10. The CDR3, as DNA: TGCGCCAGCACGGGAACAGGGGGCTTCGGAGCTTTCTTT. It is translated as CASTGTGGFGAFF.

The V gene is TRBV6-6, the J gene TRBJ1-2; no clear D. CDR1 MNHNY and CDR2 SVGAGI come from the germline V gene (reference sequence). This CDR3 spans 16 amino acids. V was cut by 4 bases and J by 2 bases, with 17 bases left in between. The CDR3 region is CASSFGSGGLNYGYTF. The DNA for the CDR3 is TGTGCCAGCAGTTTCGGGTCAGGCGGACTAAACTATGGCTACACCTTC.

The V call is TRBV9, the J call TRBJ2-1, with a weak D call TRBD2 (5 bases). Germline V CDR1 and CDR2: SGDLS, YYNGEE. CDR3 length equals 13 residues. The V and J ends lost 0 bases and 6 bases respectively, with 7 bases between them. CDR3 in DNA: TGTGCCAGCAGCGTAGTACTAGGCAATGAGCAGTTCTTC. Its translation: CASSVVLGNEQFF.

The chain combines TRBV19 with TRBJ1-1; D remains unclear. Trimming left V 6 bases short and J 5 bases short, with 13 bases between. CDR1 and CDR2 from the germline V gene are LNHDA and SQIVND (reference sequence). CDR3 length: 13 residues. Written as DNA, the CDR3 is TGTGCCAGTAGGGTCGGTTCGGGTACTGAAGCTTTCTTT. This translates into CASRVGSGTEAFF.

This chain links TRBV19 with TRBJ2-6; 9 positions match TRBD1. The V and J ends lost 6 bases and 0 bases, in that order; junction bases with no gene match: 6. Germline V gene sequence: CDR1 LNHDA, CDR2 SQIVND (reference sequence). This CDR3 has 17 amino acids. The CDR3 sequence: CASRRDRVSSGANVLTF. The CDR3 DNA is TGTGCCAGTAGGAGGGACAGGGTCTCCTCTGGGGCCAACGTCCTGACTTTC.

This chain joins TRBV19 and TRBJ2-3, with D perhaps matching TRBD1 or TRBD2 (5 bases each). Per germline, CDR1 LNHDA and CDR2 SQIVND (reference sequence). The V gene lost 4 bases and the J gene lost 2 bases, with 13 bases spanning the gap. CDR3 length: 15 amino acids. The DNA of the CDR3 is TGTGCCAGTAGTAGGGGGATTTCTTACACAGATACGCAGTATTTT. Amino acid sequence: CASSRGISYTDTQYF.